This passage covers 13 T cell receptor beta chains from one sample sequenced in a study of CD8+ T cells in alopecia areata. As the sequencing template, cDNA was produced by extracting RNA and reverse transcribing it. Profiled with immunoSEQ multiplex PCR; TCRdb holds only in-frame clones, not every one. The repertoire holds approximately 190,000 clones, with roughly 60% as singletons. This sample's treatment: oral pan-JAK inhibitor, 5-10 mg twice daily. The source material was CD4+ T cells sorted from blood, sampled at week 24, from a patient treated with tofacitinib. Receptors originate from a human donor with alopecia areata.

This chain joins TRBV30 and TRBJ1-5; 10 bases are a match to TRBD1. CDR1 GTSNPN and CDR2 SVGIG come from the germline V gene (reference sequence). There are 15 residues in the CDR3. With V trimmed by 4 bases and J by 7 bases, 10 bases remained unmatched. The chain's CDR3 is CAWKDRGLNGQPQHF. The DNA for the CDR3 is TGTGCCTGGAAGGACAGGGGGTTAAATGGACAGCCCCAGCATTTT.

The chain recombines TRBV25-1 with TRBJ1-1; D gene unclear. The ends were cut back, 5 bases at V and 4 bases at J, with 8 bases in the middle. This CDR3 is 12 amino acids long. CDR1 and CDR2 (germline): MGHDK, SYGVNS. The CDR3 loop reads CASSRRATEAFF. The DNA for the CDR3 is TGTGCCAGCAGTCGCCGGGCCACTGAAGCTTTCTTT.

This clone was seen a handful of times. The V gene is TRBV27, the J gene TRBJ2-7, with 10 bases fitting TRBD2. The CDR3 contains 15 residues. V trimming: 6 bases; J trimming: 4 bases; junction bases outside the gene matches: 9. CDR1 is MNHEY, CDR2 SMNVEV, per germline (reference sequence). The CDR3 spells CASSSPGLAKYEQYF. The CDR3 DNA follows: TGTGCCAGCAGCTCCCCGGGACTAGCGAAGTACGAGCAGTACTTC.

The chain couples TRBV19 to TRBJ2-5; 10 nucleotides match TRBD1. The CDR3 consists of 13 residues. Germline-derived CDR1 and CDR2 are LNHDA and SQIVND (reference sequence). The V and J ends lost 8 bases and 5 bases, in that order; junction bases with no gene match: 5. The CDR3 DNA sequence: TGTGCCAGTGCCGGGACAGGGGTTGAGACCCAGTACTTC. Its protein product is CASAGTGVETQYF.

The genes are TRBV5-1 and TRBJ2-5; TRBD2 is a possible D gene (5 bases). This CDR3 region has 14 residues. Trimming left V 2 bases short and J 4 bases short, with 12 bases between. Germline CDR1 reads SGHRS; CDR2 reads YFSETQ. The CDR3 region has the DNA TGCGCCAGCAGCTTCCTCGGGAATGGAGAGACCCAGTACTTC. This encodes CASSFLGNGETQYF.

The rearrangement links TRBV28 to TRBJ2-7; D possibly corresponds to TRBD2 (6 bases). Germline V lookup: CDR1 MDHEN, CDR2 SYDVKM. Trimming left V 8 bases short and J 5 bases short, with 16 bases between. The length of the CDR3 is 13 residues. The CDR3 reads CASRPEGPNEQYF. In nucleotides, the CDR3 is TGTGCCAGCCGCCCGGAGGGCCCCAACGAGCAGTACTTC.

The chain is built from TRBV27 and TRBJ2-7; D possibly matches TRBD1 or TRBD2 (6 bases each). The CDR3 contains 13 residues. Germline loops: CDR1 MNHEY, CDR2 SMNVEV (reference sequence). V lost 6 bases and J lost 5, with 14 bases in between. DNA for the CDR3: TGTGCCAGCAGAATAACCGGGGGCGACGAGCAGTACTTC. Residues: CASRITGGDEQYF.

The rearrangement links TRBV29-1 to TRBJ2-5; 8 bases are a match to TRBD2. Germline lookup yields CDR1 SQVTM and CDR2 ANQGSEA. V dropped 7 bases and J dropped 5; count of bases not matched to a gene: 15. CDR3 length equals 15 residues. As DNA, the CDR3 is TGCAGCGCTGCCTCGGGGGGGATTGCTGGGGAGACCCAGTACTTC. Its translation: CSAASGGIAGETQYF.

This clone came up a few times. This chain uses TRBV28 with TRBJ2-1; TRBD2 agrees at 7 bases. V gave up 7 bases and J gave up 7 bases; unmatched junction bases: 4. This CDR3 spans 12 amino acids. CDR1 is MDHEN, CDR2 SYDVKM, per germline. This CDR3 is CASTPGGNEQFF. The DNA of the CDR3 is TGTGCCAGCACACCCGGGGGGAATGAGCAGTTCTTC.

The genes are TRBV30 and TRBJ2-2; TRBD2 matches at 11 bases. Per the germline V gene, CDR1 is GTSNPN and CDR2 is SVGIG (reference sequence). The ends lost 0 bases at V and 7 bases at J; junction bases unmatched: 7. This CDR3 region has 16 residues. CDR3 DNA sequence: TGTGCCTGGAGTGTACAACTAGCGGGAGCGGGCGGGGAGCTGTTTTTT. Protein: CAWSVQLAGAGGELFF.

For the CDR3, the DNA is TGTGCCACCAGCAGAGAAGGGACCTATGGCTACACCTTC. As protein: CATSREGTYGYTF. This chain uses TRBV15 with TRBJ1-2; D is perhaps TRBD1 (5 bases). The V and J ends lost 0 bases and 4 bases respectively, with 6 bases between them. The CDR3 is 13 amino acids. Germline V lookup: CDR1 LNHNV, CDR2 YYDKDF (reference sequence).

The chain has TRBV30 and TRBJ1-1, with D perhaps TRBD1 (5 bases). Germline CDR1 reads GTSNPN; CDR2 reads SVGIG (reference sequence). V was clipped by 0 bases and J by 5 bases, with 13 bases between them. The CDR3 is 14 residues long. The CDR3 reads CAWSVTGVGTEAFF. CDR3 sequence (DNA): TGTGCCTGGAGTGTAACGGGGGTCGGAACTGAAGCTTTCTTT.

V is TRBV29-1 and J is TRBJ1-1; 7 bases match TRBD1. The ends lost 6 bases at V and 6 bases at J; junction bases unmatched: 16. The CDR3 has 15 amino acids. CDR1 SQVTM and CDR2 ANQGSEA come from the germline V gene. CDR3 nucleotide sequence: TGCAGCGTGGAAACCCTACAGGGGCTCAGGCCTGAAGCTTTCTTT. Amino acids: CSVETLQGLRPEAFF.